A selection of T cell receptor beta chains follows, all from one sample in a study of T cells in localized non-small cell lung cancer. TCRdb's table, derived via immunoSEQ multiplex PCR, lists solely in-frame clones and lacks some. The table has some 51,000 clones, roughly 90% seen once. This specimen consisted of peripheral blood, obtained before any cancer treatment. The receptor set was obtained from a woman aged 40 to 75 with stage I lung adenocarcinoma. The CDR3 runs from the conserved cysteine through the conserved F or W. The D gene is left open where the match is weak. Clone size is shown for a subset of rows, as once, few, many or a class of expanded clone.

CDR3 protein: CASSLDRVYEQYF
CDR3 DNA: TGCGCCAGCAGCTTGGACAGAGTCTACGAGCAGTACTTC
J gene: TRBJ2-7
CDR3 length: 13
D gene: .
clone size: .
V gene: TRBV5-1

CDR3 protein: CASSQGASPEKLFF
CDR3 DNA: TGCGCCAGCAGCCAAGGGGCTTCACCAGAAAAACTGTTTTTT
J gene: TRBJ1-4
CDR3 length: 14
D gene: .
clone size: .
V gene: TRBV4-3

CDR3 protein: CASSVVDSPVPEQYF
CDR3 DNA: TGTGCCAGCAGCGTAGTCGACAGTCCGGTACCCGAGCAGTACTTC
J gene: TRBJ2-7
CDR3 length: 15
D gene: .
clone size: .
V gene: TRBV9

CDR3 protein: CAWGRQLAGGRNEQFF
CDR3 DNA: TGTGCCTGGGGACGGCAGCTGGCGGGGGGGCGTAATGAGCAGTTCTTC
J gene: TRBJ2-1
CDR3 length: 16
D gene: TRBD2
clone size: .
V gene: TRBV30

CDR3 protein: CASSREVGGTEAFF
CDR3 DNA: TGTGCCAGCTCACGGGAGGTCGGAGGCACTGAAGCTTTCTTT
J gene: TRBJ1-1
CDR3 length: 14
D gene: .
clone size: few
V gene: TRBV18

CDR3 protein: CASSIDGGPYNEQFF
CDR3 DNA: TGTGCCAGTAGTATAGACGGGGGGCCCTACAATGAGCAGTTCTTC
J gene: TRBJ2-1
CDR3 length: 15
D gene: .
clone size: once
V gene: TRBV19

CDR3 protein: CASSQGDRPSPLHF
CDR3 DNA: TGCGCCAGCAGCCAAGGGGACAGGCCTTCACCCCTCCACTTT
J gene: TRBJ1-6
CDR3 length: 14
D gene: TRBD1
clone size: once
V gene: TRBV4-1

CDR3 protein: CASSLAGTGGAGEQYF
CDR3 DNA: TGTGCCAGCAGCTTAGCCGGGACAGGGGGCGCGGGGGAGCAGTACTTC
J gene: TRBJ2-5
CDR3 length: 16
D gene: TRBD1
clone size: .
V gene: TRBV11-2

CDR3 protein: CASSLDRQNSPLHF
CDR3 DNA: TGCGCCAGCAGCTTGGATCGACAGAATTCACCCCTCCACTTT
J gene: TRBJ1-6
CDR3 length: 14
D gene: .
clone size: .
V gene: TRBV5-1

CDR3 protein: CSARPETEAFF
CDR3 DNA: TGCAGTGCTAGACCCGAAACTGAAGCTTTCTTT
J gene: TRBJ1-1
CDR3 length: 11
D gene: .
clone size: .
V gene: TRBV20-1

CDR3 protein: CSAKRGGEAFF
CDR3 DNA: TGCAGTGCTAAAAGGGGCGGTGAAGCTTTCTTT
J gene: TRBJ1-1
CDR3 length: 11
D gene: .
clone size: .
V gene: TRBV20-1

CDR3 protein: CASSLAVRGPGELFF
CDR3 DNA: TGTGCCAGCAGCTTGGCCGTTAGGGGGCCCGGGGAGCTGTTTTTT
J gene: TRBJ2-2
CDR3 length: 15
D gene: TRBD1
clone size: .
V gene: TRBV5-5

CDR3 protein: CASSLSTGYGYTF
CDR3 DNA: TGTGCCAGCAGTTTATCGACAGGGTACGGCTACACCTTC
J gene: TRBJ1-2
CDR3 length: 13
D gene: TRBD1
clone size: .
V gene: TRBV7-9

CDR3 protein: CASSLAGGVETQYF
CDR3 DNA: TGTGCCAGCAGCTTAGCGGGGGGTGTGGAGACCCAGTACTTC
J gene: TRBJ2-5
CDR3 length: 14
D gene: .
clone size: .
V gene: TRBV7-2

CDR3 protein: CASTRYRDYPDLTF
CDR3 DNA: TGTGCCAGCACCCGATACCGGGACTACCCTGACCTGACCTTC
J gene: TRBJ1-2
CDR3 length: 14
D gene: .
clone size: .
V gene: TRBV5-8

CDR3 protein: CSVEVQLSYNEQFF
CDR3 DNA: TGCAGCGTTGAAGTCCAGCTCTCCTACAATGAGCAGTTCTTC
J gene: TRBJ2-1
CDR3 length: 14
D gene: .
clone size: .
V gene: TRBV29-1

CDR3 protein: CASSLGRENGYTF
CDR3 DNA: TGTGCCAGCAGCCTGGGACGTGAGAATGGCTACACCTTC
J gene: TRBJ1-2
CDR3 length: 13
D gene: .
clone size: .
V gene: TRBV4-2

CDR3 protein: CATGLQGYGYTF
CDR3 DNA: TGTGCCACCGGATTACAGGGCTATGGCTACACCTTC
J gene: TRBJ1-2
CDR3 length: 12
D gene: .
clone size: .
V gene: TRBV6-6

CDR3 protein: CASSAGGGSGNTIYF
CDR3 DNA: TGTGCCAGCAGTGCAGGGGGGGGCTCTGGAAACACCATATATTTT
J gene: TRBJ1-3
CDR3 length: 15
D gene: TRBD1
clone size: .
V gene: TRBV6-1

CDR3 protein: CASSSDRRNVNIQYF
CDR3 DNA: TGTGCCAGCAGCTCCGACAGGAGGAATGTAAACATTCAGTACTTC
J gene: TRBJ2-4
CDR3 length: 15
D gene: .
clone size: .
V gene: TRBV11-3

CDR3 protein: CASSQGGGAKNIQYF
CDR3 DNA: TGTGCCAGCAGCCAAGGCGGGGGAGCCAAAAACATTCAGTACTTC
J gene: TRBJ2-4
CDR3 length: 15
D gene: TRBD2
clone size: .
V gene: TRBV4-2

CDR3 protein: CASSPGGGITYEQYF
CDR3 DNA: TGCGCCAGCAGCCCCGGGGGGGGGATAACCTACGAGCAGTACTTC
J gene: TRBJ2-7
CDR3 length: 15
D gene: TRBD2
clone size: .
V gene: TRBV5-1

CDR3 protein: CASGFTDTQYF
CDR3 DNA: TGTGCCAGCGGATTCACAGATACGCAGTATTTT
J gene: TRBJ2-3
CDR3 length: 11
D gene: .
clone size: once
V gene: TRBV7-9

CDR3 protein: CASSYENSPLHF
CDR3 DNA: TGTGCCAGCAGTTACGAGAATTCACCCCTCCACTTT
J gene: TRBJ1-6
CDR3 length: 12
D gene: .
clone size: .
V gene: TRBV6-6

CDR3 protein: CASSLLTLNGYTF
CDR3 DNA: TGTGCCAGCAGCTTACTTACTCTGAATGGCTACACCTTC
J gene: TRBJ1-2
CDR3 length: 13
D gene: .
clone size: .
V gene: TRBV11-2

CDR3 protein: CASSPGGGVSEKLFF
CDR3 DNA: TGTGCCAGCAGCCCAGGGGGGGGAGTTTCCGAAAAACTGTTTTTT
J gene: TRBJ1-4
CDR3 length: 15
D gene: TRBD1
clone size: .
V gene: TRBV7-2

CDR3 protein: CASRGQGGSHLF
CDR3 DNA: TGTGCCAGCAGAGGACAGGGGGGCTCCCATCTGTTT
J gene: TRBJ1-5
CDR3 length: 12
D gene: TRBD1
clone size: few
V gene: TRBV6-5

CDR3 protein: CASSQTYEQYF
CDR3 DNA: TGTGCCAGCAGCCAAACCTACGAGCAGTACTTC
J gene: TRBJ2-7
CDR3 length: 11
D gene: .
clone size: .
V gene: TRBV6-6

CDR3 protein: CSVGTRNSNQPQHF
CDR3 DNA: TGCAGCGTTGGGACAAGAAATAGCAATCAGCCCCAGCATTTT
J gene: TRBJ1-5
CDR3 length: 14
D gene: .
clone size: once
V gene: TRBV29-1

CDR3 protein: CAIGQLSADTQYF
CDR3 DNA: TGTGCCATAGGCCAACTTTCCGCAGATACGCAGTATTTT
J gene: TRBJ2-3
CDR3 length: 13
D gene: .
clone size: .
V gene: TRBV7-9

CDR3 protein: CSAKGLQPQHF
CDR3 DNA: TGCAGTGCTAAGGGGCTTCAGCCCCAGCATTTT
J gene: TRBJ1-5
CDR3 length: 11
D gene: .
clone size: .
V gene: TRBV20-1

CDR3 protein: CASSDGSFTAQYF
CDR3 DNA: TGTGCCAGCAGTGATGGATCATTTACGGCCCAGTACTTC
J gene: TRBJ2-5
CDR3 length: 13
D gene: .
clone size: .
V gene: TRBV25-1

CDR3 protein: CASSRQGATNEQFF
CDR3 DNA: TGTGCCAGCAGCCGACAGGGGGCGACCAATGAGCAGTTCTTC
J gene: TRBJ2-1
CDR3 length: 14
D gene: TRBD1
clone size: .
V gene: TRBV7-9

CDR3 protein: CASSIRGPGGSTEAFF
CDR3 DNA: TGTGCCAGTAGTATTAGGGGACCAGGAGGTAGCACTGAAGCTTTCTTT
J gene: TRBJ1-1
CDR3 length: 16
D gene: .
clone size: .
V gene: TRBV19

CDR3 protein: CSVAGAPRYGYTF
CDR3 DNA: TGCAGCGTTGCTGGGGCCCCTCGCTATGGCTACACCTTC
J gene: TRBJ1-2
CDR3 length: 13
D gene: .
clone size: .
V gene: TRBV29-1

CDR3 protein: CAISVVAGGNEQFF
CDR3 DNA: TGTGCCATCAGTGTGGTAGCGGGGGGTAATGAGCAGTTCTTC
J gene: TRBJ2-1
CDR3 length: 14
D gene: TRBD2
clone size: .
V gene: TRBV10-3

CDR3 protein: CASSPTARDRRNSPLHF
CDR3 DNA: TGTGCCAGCTCACCAACGGCCCGAGACAGGCGTAATTCACCCCTCCACTTT
J gene: TRBJ1-6
CDR3 length: 17
D gene: .
clone size: .
V gene: TRBV18

CDR3 protein: CASSLGGYEAFF
CDR3 DNA: TGCGCCAGCAGCTTGGGGGGATACGAAGCTTTCTTT
J gene: TRBJ1-1
CDR3 length: 12
D gene: .
clone size: .
V gene: TRBV5-1